The clone carrying this TCR beta chain has a handful of counts. This sample is part of a study of CD8+CD57+ T cells in acquired aplastic anemia. Study-wide background: CD4+ and CD8+ cells, once sorted, gave DNA averaging about 3 ug.

This CDR3 contains 16 residues. With V trimmed by 2 bases and J by 4 bases, 7 bases remained unmatched. The germline V gene has CDR1 KGHDR and CDR2 SFDVKD. Patients included in sequencing had previously demonstrated CD8+CD57+ cell expansion by flow cytometry. Every patient presented with severe acquired aplastic anemia. Blood came from patients not yet given any therapy. Genomic DNA provided the template from which TCR beta VDJ and CDR3 profiles were obtained. TCRdb reprocessed the reads via MiXCR and lists one record per CDR3 protein. The data contain approximately 220,000 distinct CDR3 sequences, around 43% of them seen just once; the ten biggest clones take up 7.8%.

This clonotype was obtained from a human donor with aplastic anemia. What was sequenced was sorted CD4+, CD8+, or CD8+CD57+ T cells (not recorded which) from PBMCs. V gene TRBV24-1 combines with J gene TRBJ2-1; 7 nucleotides agree with TRBD1. The CDR3 DNA reads as TGTGCCACCAGTGATTCCAGGGGGTCTGCTTACAATGAGCAGTTCTTC. It translates to CATSDSRGSAYNEQFF.